This TCR beta chain appears in the sequencing data of a study of human T cells and chemical hapten exposure. Study results and caveats: Healthy people's immune response may differ from that of the donors, who had alopecia.

Time point reported: patch test 1, 2 weeks after DPC sensitization. This sample's treatment: therapeutic diphenylcyclopropenone sensitization with weekly scalp DPC. TCRdb reanalysed the RACE reads using MiXCR and keeps one entry per CDR3 protein. The repertoire consists of 150,000 to 200,000 distinct CDR3 sequences, with 14% occurring once and the leading ten covering 1.5% to 2%. In the case of this clonotype: Its target is not known.

Germline-derived CDR1 and CDR2 are SQVTM and ANQGSEA. V lost 8 bases and J 4 bases, leaving 11 bases between the germline ends. This CDR3 is built from 11 residues. This receptor was taken from a woman aged 25 to 45 with alopecia areata. Some clones in this sample may be carry-over from other donors' samples. The chain carries TRBV29-1 and TRBJ1-1; D remains ambiguous. The sample was whole blood, taken in connection with sensitization to the hapten diphenylcyclopropenone (DPC). The CDR3 protein is CSLRPATEAFF. CDR3 bases: TGCAGCCTACGACCGGCCACTGAAGCTTTCTTT. The variable domain in full, with the rest retrieved from reference TRBV29-1 and TRBJ1-1, is SAVISQKPSRDICQRGTSLTIQCQVDSQVTMMFWYRQQPGQSLTLIATANQGSEATYESGFVIDKFPISRPNLTFSTLTVSNMSPEDSSIYLCSLRPATEAFFGQGTRLTVV.